This T cell receptor beta chain was obtained from a study of blood T cell repertoires in COVID-19. Authors' methods: Quantification of nucleated cells was approximated via reference gene primer amplification. Method: immunoSEQ multiplex PCR; TCRdb's copy keeps in-frame clones and lacks some. The V and J calls and the clone size are those of that table, but D and trimming were determined from the DNA. This table holds under 300,000 clones, 75% to 90% found once. Germline CDR1 reads SGHRS; CDR2 reads YFSETQ. Unmatched junction bases numbered 8, after V lost 4 bases and J lost 3 bases. This CDR3 is built from 16 residues. Participants had their cohort set by participant-reported clinical history. Either two negative PCRs, clearance, or symptom resolution qualified Cohort 3 donors as recovered.

The V gene is TRBV5-1, the J gene TRBJ1-2, with TRBD1 matching 11 bases. The receptor's source is a woman between 18 and 29 years old who had recovered from COVID-19. Sample: PBMCs or T cells enriched from blood (not recorded which). DNA for the CDR3: TGCGCCAGCAGCGGGGGACAGGGGGAGATGGACTATGGCTACACCTTC. Residues: CASSGGQGEMDYGYTF.